Listed here are 24 T cell receptor beta chains from one sample, sequenced in a study of read filtering for tumor transcriptome and immune sequencing. This library used about 360 ng RNA and molecular barcoded adaptors spanning alpha/delta and beta/gamma chains. A single record per CDR3 protein comes from TCRdb applying MiXCR to the reads. Altogether about 40,000 distinct CDR3 sequences are present, roughly an eighth being singletons, with the ten largest covering 25% to 30%. Material for sequencing was a population of CD138-negative cells sorted from bone marrow. The receptors here all came from a donor aged 40 or older with multiple myeloma.

The table lists this clonotype with many counts. This rearrangement joins TRBV7-9 to TRBJ2-5, with unresolved D. The germline V and J ends were trimmed by 10 bases and 1 base, with 16 bases remaining between them. Germline CDR1 reads SEHNR; CDR2 reads FQNEAQ (reference sequence). This CDR3 has 14 amino acids. CDR3 in DNA: TGTGCCACCAGGAAGGGCATCCGCCAAGAGACCCAGTACTTC. The encoded protein is CATRKGIRQETQYF. Drawing the rest from reference TRBV7-9 and TRBJ2-5, the complete variable domain is DTGVSQNPRHKITKRGQNVTFRCDPISEHNRLYWYRQTLGQGPEFLTYFQNEAQLEKSRLLSDRFSAERPKGSFSTLEIQRTEQGDSAMYLCATRKGIRQETQYFGPGTRLLVL.

Many counts were recorded for this clonotype. V usage is TRBV7-9 and J usage is TRBJ2-7; 8 bases are shared with TRBD1. The CDR3 contains 12 residues. From germline, CDR1 is SEHNR and CDR2 FQNEAQ (reference sequence). With V trimmed by 5 bases and J by 4 bases, 1 base remained unmatched. CDR3 in amino acids: CASSGQGYEQYF. CDR3 DNA sequence: TGTGCCAGCAGCGGACAGGGTTACGAGCAGTACTTC.

The rearrangement joins TRBV7-2 to TRBJ2-2, with TRBD1 as a possible D gene (6 bases). This CDR3 is 15 amino acids long. The V end lost 1 base, the J end lost 2 bases, and 8 bases lay between the germline ends. Germline CDR1 SGHTA, CDR2 FQGNSA. The CDR3 loop is CASSLGGGNTGELFF. The CDR3 DNA is TGTGCCAGCAGCTTAGGAGGGGGAAACACCGGGGAGCTGTTTTTT.

This clonotype was recorded only once. V gene TRBV3-1 combines with J gene TRBJ2-5, with D maybe TRBD2 (6 bases). V lost 1 base, J lost 4 bases, and 10 bases lay in between. The germline CDR1 and CDR2 sequences are LGHDT and YNNKEL (reference sequence). This CDR3 region has 14 residues. The CDR3 DNA follows: TGTGCCAGCAGCCAAGGTGGGGGGAGAGAGACCCAGTACTTC. It yields the protein CASSQGGGRETQYF.

This clonotype was observed a few times. The genes are TRBV28 and TRBJ1-2; D not certain. Per germline, CDR1 MDHEN and CDR2 SYDVKM. Trimming removed 10 bases at V and 0 bases at J, with 12 bases between. CDR3 length: 13 amino acids. CDR3 nucleotides: TGTGCCACCTTGGTGGGAGCTAACTATGGCTACACCTTC. Protein product: CATLVGANYGYTF.

The V gene is TRBV20-1, the J gene TRBJ1-4, with a possible D match to TRBD1 (5 bases). The germline V gene has CDR1 DFQATT and CDR2 SNEGSKA (reference sequence). Trimming pared 5 bases from V and 4 bases from J, leaving 14 bases between. The CDR3 contains 14 residues. Written as DNA, the CDR3 is TGCAGTGCTTGGTATAGGGGCGGTAATGAAAAACTGTTTTTT. Translating it yields CSAWYRGGNEKLFF.

This clonotype occurred many times. V usage is TRBV4-1 and J usage is TRBJ2-7; the D call may be TRBD1 or TRBD2 (5 bases each). The CDR3 runs to 12 residues. The V end lost 1 base, the J end lost 6 bases, and 7 bases lay between the germline ends. The V gene's germline CDR1 is MGHRA and CDR2 YSYEKL. CDR3 sequence: CASSQVGTEQYF. As DNA, the CDR3 is TGCGCCAGCAGCCAAGTAGGGACCGAGCAGTACTTC.

This clonotype has ten or more counts. The chain links TRBV27 to TRBJ2-7; 11 bases agree with TRBD1. Germline trimming cut 2 bases from V and 7 bases from J; bases unmatched to any gene: 7. Germline CDR1 reads MNHEY; CDR2 reads SMNVEV (reference sequence). The CDR3 has 15 residues. The CDR3 protein is CASSLPGTGGREQYF. DNA of the CDR3: TGTGCCAGCAGTTTACCCGGGACAGGGGGACGTGAGCAGTACTTC.

This clonotype has more than one count but fewer than ten. The chain links TRBV20-1 to TRBJ1-2; D gene unclear. V was cut by 4 bases and J by 7 bases, with 16 bases left in between. The CDR3 covers 13 residues. The V gene's germline CDR1 is DFQATT and CDR2 SNEGSKA (reference sequence). Written as DNA, the CDR3 is TGCAGTGCTATCCCAGCGCTTAGCCCTGGCTACACCTTC. Amino acids: CSAIPALSPGYTF.

This clonotype was counted many times. The rearrangement joins TRBV4-1 to TRBJ2-2, with 10 positions matching TRBD1. CDR1 is MGHRA and CDR2 is YSYEKL in the germline V gene. V dropped 6 bases and J dropped 6; count of bases not matched to a gene: 4. The CDR3 runs 14 residues. The CDR3 DNA is TGCGCCAGCAGACCGGGACAGGGGTCCGGGGAGCTGTTTTTT. Amino acids: CASRPGQGSGELFF.

In this sample, this clonotype turned up a few times. At one of its ends the junction is not consistent with the germline gene, which may arise from a read error. The J gene is TRBJ2-1, the V gene TRBV29-1; 9 nucleotides align to TRBD2. The CDR3 has 17 amino acids. The germline V gene has CDR1 SQVTM and CDR2 ANQGSEA. The CDR3 DNA sequence: TGCAGCGTTCTCGTTCGCGGGAGGGCCTCCCCCTACAGTGAGCAGTTCTTC. It yields the protein CSVLVRGRASPYSEQFF.

This clonotype was recorded many times. The rearrangement uses TRBV5-6 and TRBJ2-5; possibly TRBD1 for D (6 bases). This CDR3 region has 15 residues. The ends were cut back, 2 bases at V and 1 base at J, with 12 bases in the middle. Germline V gene lookup returns CDR1 SGHDT and CDR2 YYEEEE. CDR3 amino acids: CASSFLTGTQETQYF. CDR3 nucleotide sequence: TGTGCCAGCAGCTTCTTGACAGGAACCCAAGAGACCCAGTACTTC.

In this sample, this clonotype turned up many times. The CDR3 DNA sequence: TGCGCCAGCAGCTTGAGAACAGGGGGCTACGAGCAGTACTTC. It yields the protein CASSLRTGGYEQYF. This chain uses TRBV5-1 with TRBJ2-7; 8 nucleotides agree with TRBD1. Trimming cost V 1 base and J 3 bases; bases outside gene matches: 3. CDR1 and CDR2 (germline): SGHRS, YFSETQ. CDR3 size: 14 residues.

This clonotype was detected ten times or more. The chain couples TRBV5-1 to TRBJ1-4; TRBD1 matches at 11 bases. V shed 4 bases and J 8 bases; nucleotides not matched to a gene: 4. The CDR3 totals 14 residues. The germline V gene encodes CDR1 SGHRS and CDR2 YFSETQ. The CDR3 bases are TGCGCCAGCAGCGGACAGGGGGCGAAGGAAAAACTGTTTTTT. Translation: CASSGQGAKEKLFF. The full variable domain, in which reference TRBV5-1 and TRBJ1-4 provide the parts outside the CDR3, is KAGVTQTPRYLIKTRGQQVTLSCSPISGHRSVSWYQQTPGQGLQFLFEYFSETQRNKGNFPGRFSGRQFSNSRSEMNVSTLELGDSALYLCASSGQGAKEKLFFGSGTQLSVL.

This clonotype was detected ten times or more. The V call is TRBV7-9, the J call TRBJ2-1, with 13 bases identical to TRBD2. The V gene end was trimmed by 5 bases and the J gene end by 8 bases; junction bases not matched to a gene: 3. The germline V gene encodes CDR1 SEHNR and CDR2 FQNEAQ (reference sequence). The CDR3 extends over 14 amino acids. CDR3 DNA sequence: TGTGCCAGCAGCCATGGACTAGCGGGAGATGAGCAGTTCTTC. Protein sequence: CASSHGLAGDEQFF. The full variable domain, in which reference TRBV7-9 and TRBJ2-1 provide the parts outside the CDR3, is DTGVSQNPRHKITKRGQNVTFRCDPISEHNRLYWYRQTLGQGPEFLTYFQNEAQLEKSRLLSDRFSAERPKGSFSTLEIQRTEQGDSAMYLCASSHGLAGDEQFFGPGTRLTVL.

A word on this clonotype: A much larger clone differs from this one at a single base, so this may be a read error. The CDR3 sequence: CAISVNSQGTQYF. The CDR3 nucleotides are TGTGCCATCAGTGTGAACAGCCAAGGGACCCAGTACTTC. The chain uses TRBV10-3 and TRBJ2-5, with no clear D. CDR1 is ENHRY and CDR2 is SYGVKD in the germline V gene. The CDR3 has 13 residues.

For this clonotype: A much larger clone lies a single base off, so this may be a read error. The rearrangement uses TRBV29-1 and TRBJ2-1; 10 nucleotides align to TRBD1. The CDR3 is 18 residues long. The germline gives CDR1 SQVTM, CDR2 ANQGSEA. The CDR3 sequence is CSVRAGTGVAYSYNEQSF. The DNA for the CDR3 is TGCAGCGTTCGCGCTGGGACAGGGGTGGCTTACTCCTACAATGAGCAGTCCTTC.

This clonotype was observed at least ten times. The chain recombines TRBV15 with TRBJ1-1, with TRBD1 as a possible D gene (5 bases). The CDR3 is 14 amino acids. Trimming took 1 base from V and 3 from J, leaving 9 bases between them. CDR1 is LNHNV and CDR2 is YYDKDF in the germline V gene (reference sequence). The CDR3 bases are TGTGCCACCAGCAGAGTAGGGGCGTACACTGAAGCTTTCTTT. Translated, it gives CATSRVGAYTEAFF.

The chain links TRBV4-3 to TRBJ1-5; no reliable D call. Germline V gives CDR1 LGHNA, CDR2 YSLEER. Trimming took 0 bases from V and 1 from J, leaving 13 bases between them. There are 17 residues in the CDR3. The CDR3 coding sequence is TGCGCCAGCAGCCAAGATCCCCAGATAGGGAGCAATCAGCCCCAGCATTTT. This sequence encodes CASSQDPQIGSNQPQHF.

With regard to this clonotype: This sequence may be a read error, since a much larger clone differs from it by one base. The gene calls are TRBV7-2 and TRBJ2-3, with 9 bases fitting TRBD1. Germline-derived CDR1 and CDR2 are SGHTA and FQGNSA. The ends lost 1 base at V and 0 bases at J; junction bases unmatched: 8. This CDR3 is 18 amino acids long. The CDR3 DNA sequence: TGTGCCAGCAGCTTAGGAATGTACAGGGGGCTTAGCACAGATACGCAGTATTTT. The encoded protein is CASSLGMYRGLSTDTQYF.

V usage is TRBV7-8 and J usage is TRBJ1-6; no clear D. This CDR3 has 13 residues. Germline V lookup: CDR1 SGHVS, CDR2 FQNEAQ. V lost 5 bases to trimming and J lost 8 bases, with 10 bases between them. CDR3 region: CASSVGPDSPLHF. The DNA of the CDR3 is TGTGCCAGCAGCGTAGGACCCGATTCACCCCTCCACTTT.

Ten or more counts support this clonotype. The chain carries TRBV4-1 and TRBJ1-4; no reliable D call. The CDR3 contains 15 residues. From germline, CDR1 is MGHRA and CDR2 YSYEKL. The V gene lost 1 base and the J gene lost 5 bases, with 11 bases spanning the gap. CDR3 sequence reads: CASSQGDVQNEKLFF. The CDR3 nucleotides read TGCGCCAGCAGCCAAGGTGACGTACAGAATGAAAAACTGTTTTTT.

This clonotype appeared a few times. The chain uses TRBV5-1 and TRBJ2-1; no firm D call. Germline CDR1 is SGHRS and CDR2 is YFSETQ. This CDR3 has 10 residues. V was cut by 2 bases and J by 8 bases, with 2 bases left in between. The CDR3 here is CASSFHEQFF. The CDR3 DNA sequence: TGCGCCAGCAGCTTTCATGAGCAGTTCTTC. Full variable domain (rest looked up from reference TRBV5-1 and TRBJ2-1): KAGVTQTPRYLIKTRGQQVTLSCSPISGHRSVSWYQQTPGQGLQFLFEYFSETQRNKGNFPGRFSGRQFSNSRSEMNVSTLELGDSALYLCASSFHEQFFGPGTRLTVL.

In its sample, this clonotype was seen a few times. With a much larger clone just one base away, this may be a read error. V usage is TRBV5-1 and J usage is TRBJ2-1; tentatively, D is TRBD1 or TRBD2 (5 bases each). From germline, CDR1 is SGHRS and CDR2 YFSETQ. The CDR3 is 15 residues long. The CDR3 region is CASSVIWGTYNEQLF. The CDR3 DNA sequence: TGCGCCAGCAGCGTGATATGGGGGACCTACAATGAGCAGCTCTTC.